This T cell receptor beta chain was found in a study of T cells in Graves' hyperthyroidism and ophthalmopathy. Regarding the study as a whole: A model of 13 V-J pairs discriminated ophthalmopathy from stable hyperthyroidism.

An absence of ophthalmopathy progression within 18 months meant stable Graves' hyperthyroidism. This clonotype was picked up many times. Its matching antigen is unknown. The TCR beta CDR3 regions underwent amplification using RNA transcripts as the source. The HTBI set primed first-round TCR CDR3 RT-PCR. Each CDR3 protein is one row after TCRdb ran MiXCR on the multiplex PCR reads. Of roughly 170,000 distinct CDR3 sequences detected, 15% to 20% appear once; the ten largest clones hold 25% to 30%. The sequenced material came from blood. The receptor comes from a woman aged 50 to 60 with Graves' hyperthyroidism.

In DNA, the CDR3 is TGTGCCAGCAGTGCCAGACAGGGTGGGATCTCTGAAGCTTTCTTT. Its translation is CASSARQGGISEAFF. The chain joins TRBV6-1 to TRBJ1-1; 7 bases match TRBD1. J gave up 6 bases and V 4 bases, and 11 bases lay outside the gene matches. The germline V gene has CDR1 MNHNS and CDR2 SASEGT. The CDR3 loop spans 15 amino acids.